The 12 T cell receptor beta chains below come from one sample, sequenced in a study of blood T cell repertoires in COVID-19. The data were produced by immunoSEQ multiplex PCR, yet TCRdb's version contains in-frame clones alone and is incomplete. Of 410,000 or so clones listed, 75% to 90% were seen once; the top ten hold 1.5% to 1.8%. Sequencing was done on a sample of peripheral blood. These receptors came from a woman aged 40 to 55 with COVID-19, enrolled during active disease.

The rearrangement uses TRBV7-9 and TRBJ1-1; D might be TRBD1 (5 bases). Germline CDR1 is SEHNR and CDR2 is FQNEAQ (reference sequence). The CDR3 has 13 residues. V lost 3 bases to trimming and J lost 5 bases, with 10 bases between them. CDR3 coding DNA: TGTGCCAGCAGCTTTCATGGGGGGACTGAAGCTTTCTTT. As protein: CASSFHGGTEAFF.

The genes are TRBV9 and TRBJ1-3, with D perhaps matching TRBD1 (5 bases). Germline CDR1 is SGDLS and CDR2 is YYNGEE. There are 15 residues in the CDR3. V shed 2 bases and J shed 1 base, with 10 bases lying between them. The CDR3 sequence is CASSVNQGSGNTIYF. The CDR3 DNA reads TGTGCCAGCAGCGTTAATCAGGGATCTGGAAACACCATATATTTT.

This sequence joins TRBV3-1 (or the pseudogene TRBV3-2) and TRBJ1-4; the D is unclear. CDR3 length equals 16 residues. The germline V and J ends were trimmed by 1 base and 5 bases, with 14 bases remaining between them. Germline assignment: CDR1 LGHDT and CDR2 YNNKEL (reference sequence). CDR3 protein: CASSQVWGSGNEKLFF. CDR3 nucleotides: TGTGCCAGCAGCCAAGTCTGGGGAAGCGGCAATGAAAAACTGTTTTTT.

This clone has a single count. The V and J genes are TRBV6-2 or TRBV6-3 and TRBJ1-1; D is perhaps TRBD1 (5 bases). Per the germline V gene, CDR1 is MNHEY and CDR2 is SVGEGT. CDR3 length equals 14 residues. V gave up 4 bases and J gave up 1 base, with 10 bases separating them. The CDR3 loop is CASSLLTANTEAFF. The CDR3 coding sequence is TGTGCCAGCAGTTTGCTGACAGCGAACACTGAAGCTTTCTTT.

This chain links TRBV6-5 with TRBJ1-5; D perhaps matches TRBD1 (6 bases). CDR3 length: 15 amino acids. The germline V gene has CDR1 MNHEY and CDR2 SVGAGI. The V end lost 9 bases, the J end lost 2 bases, and 17 bases lay between the germline ends. CDR3 nucleotides: TGTGCCAGTAGAACGGGGGGGCTGGGCAATCAGCCCCAGCATTTT. Translation: CASRTGGLGNQPQHF.

The chain couples TRBV2 to TRBJ1-2; tentative D call: TRBD1 (6 bases). Germline lookup yields CDR1 SNHLY and CDR2 FYNNEI. The CDR3 covers 15 residues. Trimming shortened V by 4 bases and J by 2 bases, and 14 bases separated the two germline ends. The CDR3: CASSASPTGNYGYTF. The CDR3 DNA reads TGTGCCAGCAGTGCAAGCCCGACAGGAAACTATGGCTACACCTTC.

This chain connects TRBV4-3 to TRBJ2-5; D may be TRBD1 (5 bases). Germline values: CDR1 LGHNA, CDR2 YSLEER. The CDR3 covers 16 residues. Trimming pared 1 base from V and 5 bases from J, leaving 17 bases between. This CDR3 is CASSQGVVRAQETQYF. CDR3 sequence (DNA): TGCGCCAGCAGCCAAGGGGTGGTCAGGGCTCAGGAGACCCAGTACTTC.

V is TRBV6-5 and J is TRBJ1-3; D call uncertain. V was cut by 7 bases and J by 0 bases, with 10 bases left in between. The CDR3 has 14 residues. CDR1 is MNHEY, CDR2 SVGAGI, per germline. The DNA for the CDR3 is TGTGCCAGCACCTCCCCCAGCTCTGGAAACACCATATATTTT. It specifies CASTSPSSGNTIYF.

The chain couples TRBV5-1 to TRBJ2-1; TRBD2 matches at 7 bases. The V and J ends lost 4 bases and 3 bases, in that order; junction bases with no gene match: 13. CDR1 SGHRS and CDR2 YFSETQ come from the germline V gene. This CDR3 is built from 17 residues. CDR3: CASSRRRSGEIYNEQFF. The DNA of the CDR3 is TGCGCCAGCAGCCGGCGTAGAAGCGGGGAAATCTACAATGAGCAGTTCTTC.

This chain connects TRBV28 to TRBJ1-2, with a weak D call TRBD1 (6 bases). V gave up 7 bases and J gave up 8 bases, with 17 bases separating them. CDR1 is MDHEN and CDR2 is SYDVKM in the germline V gene. The CDR3 has 13 amino acids. In DNA form, the CDR3 reads TGTGCCAGCATTTACCTAGGGGGGGAAGGCTACACCTTC. Translated: CASIYLGGEGYTF.

This chain uses TRBV6-1 with TRBJ1-6, with TRBD1 matching 7 bases. Germline V CDR1 and CDR2: MNHNS, SASEGT. After removal of 2 bases from V and 7 bases from J, the junction contained 8 bases not matched to a gene. This CDR3 has 16 amino acids. CDR3 in DNA: TGTGCCAGCAGTGAATTTCCAGGGGGTTTCAATTCACCCCTCCACTTT. This codes for CASSEFPGGFNSPLHF.

This chain connects TRBV2 to TRBJ2-1; 10 nucleotides line up with TRBD1. From germline, CDR1 is SNHLY and CDR2 FYNNEI. V shed 8 bases, J shed 1 base, and the junction held 2 bases outside the gene matches. The CDR3 has 14 amino acids. The CDR3 coding sequence is TGTGCCAGCGGGGGACAGGGGTCCTACAATGAGCAGTTCTTC. Its protein product is CASGGQGSYNEQFF.